Following are 15 T cell receptor beta chains from one sample sequenced in a study of blood T cell repertoires in COVID-19 (dated by TCRdb to 2018 to 2020). The method behind the library was the immunoSEQ multiplex PCR assay. The table was pulled from immuneACCESS by TCRdb, which kept in-frame rearrangements only. Such tables lose some clones; where checked, under half of the loss comes from unresolved V genes, and the rest has no known cause. The sample records more than 200,000 clones, roughly 90% of which are singletons. The ten largest make up roughly 2.2% of the sample. Material: peripheral blood. The receptors shown here come from a woman aged 45-65 years with acute or convalescent COVID-19.

CDR3 residues: CATGTGMNTEAFF. CDR3 bases: TGTGCCACAGGGACAGGGATGAACACTGAAGCTTTCTTT. This chain connects TRBV24-1 to TRBJ1-1, with 9 bases identical to TRBD1. This CDR3 comprises 13 residues. J was trimmed by 0 bases and V by 10 bases; bases with no gene match: 2. Germline lookup yields CDR1 KGHDR and CDR2 SFDVKD.

This clone was recorded only once. The V and J genes are TRBV3-1 (or the pseudogene TRBV3-2) and TRBJ1-1; D might be TRBD1 (5 bases). The germline gives CDR1 LGHDT, CDR2 YNNKEL (reference sequence). The CDR3 is made up of 14 amino acids. V was pared by 5 bases and J by 4 bases, with 14 bases between. The DNA for the CDR3 is TGTGCCAGCAGCTATACAGGTACGGGCACTGAAGCTTTCTTT. As protein: CASSYTGTGTEAFF.

This chain joins TRBV5-5 and TRBJ2-1, with 8 positions matching TRBD2. The CDR3 sequence is 18 residues long. Germline V gene sequence: CDR1 SGHKS, CDR2 YYEKEE (reference sequence). The J segment lost 0 bases and the V segment lost 0 bases, leaving 8 bases of the junction unmatched. CDR3: CASSLALAGYSSYNEQFF. CDR3 coding DNA: TGTGCCAGCAGCTTGGCCCTAGCGGGTTATAGCTCCTACAATGAGCAGTTCTTC.

Only one count was recorded for this clone. The chain employs TRBV11-2 and TRBJ2-1, with 12 bases identical to TRBD2. J lost 9 bases, V lost 11 bases, and 8 bases had no gene match. Germline CDR1 SGHAT, CDR2 FQNNGV. CDR3 length: 13 amino acids. As DNA, the CDR3 is TGTGCCTGCTCTAGCGGGGGGGCAGGTGAGCAGTTCTTC. Translated, it gives CACSSGGAGEQFF.

This rearrangement joins TRBV30 to TRBJ1-5, with TRBD1 matching over 9 bases. V was clipped by 1 base and J by 2 bases; unmatched bases: 15. This CDR3 region has 19 residues. The V gene's germline CDR1 is GTSNPN and CDR2 SVGIG (reference sequence). CDR3 coding DNA: TGTGCCTGGAGTGCGACAGAATCCTGGACAGGGGTGGGCAATCAGCCCCAGCATTTT. Its translation is CAWSATESWTGVGNQPQHF.

V is TRBV10-3 and J is TRBJ2-5; 10 bases are a match to TRBD2. The germline gives CDR1 ENHRY, CDR2 SYGVKD. The CDR3 totals 13 residues. J was trimmed by 3 bases and V by 8 bases; bases with no gene match: 3. The CDR3 nucleotides read TGTGCCATCGCAGGACTAGCGGAAGAGACCCAGTACTTC. Protein sequence: CAIAGLAEETQYF.

The chain links TRBV19 to TRBJ1-1; D call uncertain. The CDR3 sequence is 12 residues long. With 7 bases removed from V and 3 bases from J, the gap between germline ends came to 9 bases. Germline V gene data show CDR1 as LNHDA and CDR2 as SQIVND (reference sequence). CDR3 sequence: CASTYEHTEAFF. The CDR3 nucleotides are TGTGCCAGTACCTACGAGCACACTGAAGCTTTCTTT. The whole variable domain, remainder taken from reference TRBV19 and TRBJ1-1, is DGGITQSPKYLFRKEGQNVTLSCEQNLNHDAMYWYRQDPGQGLRLIYYSQIVNDFQKGDIAEGYSVSREKKESFPLTVTSAQKNPTAFYLCASTYEHTEAFFGQGTRLTVV.

The V gene is TRBV15, the J gene TRBJ1-1, with D perhaps TRBD1 (5 bases). Per germline, CDR1 LNHNV and CDR2 YYDKDF (reference sequence). Trimming cost V 0 bases and J 0 bases, with 11 bases left between them. CDR3 length equals 16 residues. CDR3 DNA sequence: TGTGCCACCAGCAGAGACACTAAGACAGTGAACACTGAAGCTTTCTTT. This codes for CATSRDTKTVNTEAFF.

CDR3 coding DNA: TGTGCCAGCAGCTTAATTGGCCAGGCTAATCAGCCCCAGCATTTT. Translation: CASSLIGQANQPQHF. The genes are TRBV7-2 and TRBJ1-5; D gene ambiguous. This CDR3 comprises 15 residues. Per germline, CDR1 SGHTA and CDR2 FQGNSA. V shed 2 bases and J shed 4 bases, with 12 bases lying between them. The entire variable domain, with the rest obtained from reference TRBV7-2 and TRBJ1-5, is as follows: GAGVSQSPSNKVTEKGKDVELRCDPISGHTALYWYRQSLGQGLEFLIYFQGNSAPDKSGLPSDRFSAERTGGSVSTLTIQRTQQEDSAVYLCASSLIGQANQPQHFGDGTRLSIL.

The CDR3 DNA sequence: TGTGCCAGCAGCTTAGCCGCCGCCGGACATAACACTGAAGCTTTCTTT. Its protein is CASSLAAAGHNTEAFF. The gene calls are TRBV11-1 and TRBJ1-1; D might be TRBD1 (5 bases). The germline V and J ends were trimmed by 0 bases and 2 bases, with 13 bases remaining between them. Germline lookup yields CDR1 SGHAT and CDR2 FQDESV (reference sequence). The CDR3 runs to 16 residues.

The chain couples TRBV6-6 to TRBJ1-3; 7 bases line up with TRBD1. Per germline, CDR1 MNHNY and CDR2 SVGAGI (reference sequence). The CDR3 consists of 14 residues. The V gene end was trimmed by 10 bases and the J gene end by 0 bases; junction bases not matched to a gene: 6. The CDR3 nucleotides are TGTGCCACCCAGGGACAGCTCTCTGGAAACACCATATATTTT. Encoded protein: CATQGQLSGNTIYF.

V usage is TRBV21-1 and J usage is TRBJ2-4; the D call in the table, TRBD1, was not verified against the DNA. TRBV21-1 is designated a pseudogene. This CDR3 comprises 18 residues. CDR3 protein: CASSTGQAGVGAKNIQYF. The CDR3 bases are TGTGCCAGCAGCACGGGACAGGCCGGGGTCGGAGCCAAAAACATTCAGTACTTC.

This clone has more than one count but fewer than ten. The chain uses TRBV19 and TRBJ1-2, with D possibly TRBD1 on 6 matching bases. V lost 6 bases to trimming and J lost 2 bases, with 19 bases between them. The germline gives CDR1 LNHDA, CDR2 SQIVND (reference sequence). The CDR3 is made up of 16 amino acids. This chain's CDR3 is CASRLDSQGHNYGYTF. DNA of the CDR3: TGTGCCAGTAGACTGGACTCCCAGGGGCACAACTATGGCTACACCTTC.

The chain couples TRBV19 to TRBJ2-3; 7 nucleotides agree with TRBD2. From germline, CDR1 is LNHDA and CDR2 SQIVND (reference sequence). This CDR3 comprises 14 residues. J gave up 9 bases and V 4 bases, and 10 bases lay outside the gene matches. For the CDR3, the DNA is TGTGCCAGTAGTACAGGACTAGGTGGGAACACGCAGTATTTT. This codes for CASSTGLGGNTQYF.

Notes on this clone: One junction end does not reproduce the germline sequence, and a read error may be involved. The chain combines TRBV7-2 with TRBJ2-3; D possibly corresponds to TRBD2 (6 bases). Germline V gene sequence: CDR1 SGHTA, CDR2 FQGNSA. The CDR3 totals 11 residues. CDR3 sequence: CASSRLDAQYF. In DNA form, the CDR3 reads TGTGCCAGCAGCCGACTAGATGCGCAGTATTTT.